One sample yielded the 18 T cell receptor beta chains listed below, sequenced in a study of blood T cell repertoires in COVID-19. Assay: immunoSEQ multiplex PCR; the TCRdb copy retains only in-frame clones and omits some. This table holds approximately 460,000 clones, roughly nine tenths found once. The sample was peripheral blood. The receptors come from a man aged 18 to 29 with COVID-19, enrolled during active disease.

The V call is TRBV5-1, the J call TRBJ2-5, with D possibly being TRBD1 (5 bases). V lost 1 base to trimming and J lost 3 bases, with 7 bases between them. The CDR3 loop spans 13 amino acids. Germline-derived CDR1 and CDR2 are SGHRS and YFSETQ. The CDR3 nucleotides read TGCGCCAGCAGCTTGAGCAGGGAAGAGACCCAGTACTTC. Residues: CASSLSREETQYF. Together with reference TRBV5-1 and TRBJ2-5, the CDR3 gives the full variable domain: KAGVTQTPRYLIKTRGQQVTLSCSPISGHRSVSWYQQTPGQGLQFLFEYFSETQRNKGNFPGRFSGRQFSNSRSEMNVSTLELGDSALYLCASSLSREETQYFGPGTRLLVL.

The chain has TRBV10-3 and TRBJ2-7, with a weak D call TRBD1 (8 bases). CDR3 length: 14 amino acids. The V end was cut by 6 bases, the J end by 1 base, with 13 bases between. From germline, CDR1 is ENHRY and CDR2 SYGVKD. CDR3 region: CAISQQGGSYEQYF. The CDR3 region has the DNA TGTGCCATCAGCCAACAGGGGGGGTCCTACGAGCAGTACTTC.

This sequence joins TRBV4-1 and TRBJ2-3, with TRBD2 matching 14 bases. The length of the CDR3 is 19 residues. The germline CDR1 and CDR2 sequences are MGHRA and YSYEKL. J lost 4 bases, V lost 5 bases, and 14 bases had no gene match. CDR3 in amino acids: CASSAGLAGARALADTQYF. In DNA form, the CDR3 reads TGCGCCAGCAGCGCGGGACTAGCGGGGGCGCGAGCCCTGGCAGATACGCAGTATTTT.

The chain has TRBV3-1 (or the pseudogene TRBV3-2) and TRBJ1-1, with unresolved D. Germline assignment: CDR1 LGHDT and CDR2 YNNKEL (reference sequence). The ends were cut back, 1 base at V and 5 bases at J, with 23 bases in the middle. This CDR3 is 18 amino acids long. Written as DNA, the CDR3 is TGTGCCAGCAGCCAAGGATTTAAGTCTGGGAGGGTGGAAACTGAAGCTTTCTTT. This codes for CASSQGFKSGRVETEAFF.

The chain is built from TRBV27 and TRBJ2-1, with unresolved D. Germline V gene sequence: CDR1 MNHEY, CDR2 SMNVEV (reference sequence). V lost 5 bases to trimming and J lost 8 bases, with 16 bases between them. CDR3 size: 14 residues. The CDR3 loop is CASSPRPSQDEQFF. Here the CDR3 DNA reads TGTGCCAGCAGTCCCCGTCCCTCTCAGGATGAGCAGTTCTTC.

The rearrangement links TRBV5-1 to TRBJ2-7; TRBD1 agrees at 9 bases. V trimming: 4 bases; J trimming: 4 bases; junction bases outside the gene matches: 9. The CDR3 contains 15 residues. CDR1 SGHRS and CDR2 YFSETQ come from the germline V gene. This CDR3 is CASSPWGQGVYEQYF. CDR3 DNA sequence: TGCGCCAGCAGCCCATGGGGACAGGGTGTATACGAGCAGTACTTC.

The V and J genes are TRBV11-2 and TRBJ1-2; D is unresolved. The germline V and J ends were trimmed by 4 bases and 4 bases, with 10 bases remaining between them. There are 13 residues in the CDR3. Germline CDR1 and CDR2: SGHAT and FQNNGV. Written as DNA, the CDR3 is TGTGCCAGCAGCTCTAATGGACTCTATGGCTACACCTTC. Its protein product is CASSSNGLYGYTF. The full variable domain, rest sourced from reference TRBV11-2 and TRBJ1-2, is EAGVAQSPRYKIIEKRQSVAFWCNPISGHATLYWYQQILGQGPKLLIQFQNNGVVDDSQLPKDRFSAERLKGVDSTLKIQPAKLEDSAVYLCASSSNGLYGYTFGSGTRLTVV.

This clone was observed a few times. The CDR3 region is CAGRGTGGAESPLHF. For the CDR3, the DNA is TGTGCCGGCCGCGGGACAGGGGGCGCAGAGTCACCCCTCCACTTT. This sequence joins TRBV5-3 and TRBJ1-6; 12 nucleotides agree with TRBD1. TRBV5-3 is treated as an ORF (open reading frame) with a function not yet certain. CDR3 length equals 15 residues. V shed 10 bases, J shed 10 bases, and the junction held 12 bases outside the gene matches.

The chain joins TRBV7-8 to TRBJ2-1, with TRBD1 matching over 8 bases. The CDR3 extends over 16 amino acids. After removal of 0 bases from V and 4 bases from J, the junction contained 5 bases not matched to a gene. The germline V gene encodes CDR1 SGHVS and CDR2 FQNEAQ. The DNA for the CDR3 is TGTGCCAGCAGCTTAGCGCTTGGACAGGGTTACAATGAGCAGTTCTTC. Translation: CASSLALGQGYNEQFF. Full variable domain (remainder filled in from reference TRBV7-8 and TRBJ2-1): GAGVSQSPRYKVAKRGQDVALRCDPISGHVSLFWYQQALGQGPEFLTYFQNEAQLDKSGLPSDRFFAERPEGSVSTLKIQRTQQEDSAVYLCASSLALGQGYNEQFFGPGTRLTVL.

The gene calls are TRBV12-5 and TRBJ2-3; 14 bases map to TRBD2. This CDR3 region has 18 residues. Germline CDR1 and CDR2: LGHNT and FRNRAP. J lost 1 base, V lost 1 base, and 4 bases had no gene match. The CDR3 here is CASGLGLAGGMGTDTQYF. In DNA form, the CDR3 reads TGTGCTAGTGGTTTGGGACTAGCGGGGGGGATGGGCACAGATACGCAGTATTTT.

The CDR3 region has the DNA TGTGCCACCAGCAGAGTTACTAGCGGCAATGAGCAGTTCTTC. Amino acid sequence: CATSRVTSGNEQFF. V is TRBV15 and J is TRBJ2-1, with TRBD2 identical over 8 bases. The length of the CDR3 is 14 residues. Per germline, CDR1 LNHNV and CDR2 YYDKDF (reference sequence). The V segment lost 1 base and the J segment 6 bases; nucleotides outside the gene matches: 2.

The V and J genes are TRBV7-2 and TRBJ2-7; maybe TRBD1 (6 bases). Trimming took 6 bases from V and 5 from J, leaving 20 bases between them. In germline, CDR1 is SGHTA, CDR2 FQGNSA. The CDR3 sequence is 15 residues long. Here the CDR3 reads CASSLGAPGDNEQYF. The CDR3 DNA is TGTGCCAGCAGTTTGGGAGCCCCAGGGGATAACGAGCAGTACTTC.

The chain joins TRBV7-9 to TRBJ1-3, with D perhaps TRBD1 (5 bases). This CDR3 has 15 amino acids. Trimming left V 5 bases short and J 0 bases short, with 11 bases between. Germline loops: CDR1 SEHNR, CDR2 FQNEAQ (reference sequence). The CDR3 loop reads CASSLGPVSGNTIYF. The CDR3 DNA sequence: TGTGCCAGCAGCCTGGGGCCTGTCTCTGGAAACACCATATATTTT.

The chain couples TRBV21-1 to TRBJ2-7; the table assigns TRBD2, which was not confirmed against the DNA. TRBV21-1 is classified as a pseudogene. This CDR3 spans 20 amino acids. This CDR3 reads CASSNSRAGTSGRVRYEQYF. In DNA form, the CDR3 reads TGTGCCAGCAGCAACTCCCGGGCCGGGACTAGCGGGAGGGTCCGCTACGAGCAGTACTTC.

The V and J genes are TRBV5-6 and TRBJ2-7; D unresolved. The CDR3 length is 12 residues. Trimming removed 0 bases from V and 2 bases from J, with 3 bases in between. Germline values: CDR1 SGHDT, CDR2 YYEEEE. The CDR3 loop is CASSLVAYEQYF. CDR3 nucleotides: TGTGCCAGCAGCTTGGTAGCCTACGAGCAGTACTTC. Supplemented by reference TRBV5-6 and TRBJ2-7, the full variable domain reads DAGVTQSPTHLIKTRGQQVTLRCSPKSGHDTVSWYQQALGQGPQFIFQYYEEEERQRGNFPDRFSGHQFPNYSSELNVNALLLGDSALYLCASSLVAYEQYFGPGTRLTVT.

The chain recombines TRBV6-5 with TRBJ2-1; 8 bases line up with TRBD1. Germline assignment: CDR1 MNHEY and CDR2 SVGAGI. This CDR3 has 15 residues. The junction had 8 bases not matched to a gene; V was cut back by 7 bases and J by 3 bases. The CDR3 DNA is TGTGCCAGCACCCGGCAGGGGGCTGGCTACAATGAGCAGTTCTTC. It translates to CASTRQGAGYNEQFF.

Only one count was recorded for this clone. The junction differs from germline at one of its ends, possibly a read error. The chain uses TRBV12-3 or TRBV12-4 and TRBJ2-7, with 7 bases lining up with TRBD2. CDR3 length: 13 residues. DNA of the CDR3: TGTGCCACCAGTTTGGGGGAGGGCCGCGAGCAGTACTTC. Amino acids: CATSLGEGREQYF.

The rearrangement joins TRBV2 to TRBJ2-7; D gene ambiguous. The CDR3 covers 13 residues. The germline V gene encodes CDR1 SNHLY and CDR2 FYNNEI. V was clipped by 5 bases and J by 3 bases, with 11 bases between them. The CDR3 DNA is TGTGCCAGCAGTCGCGACACCAACTACGAGCAGTACTTC. This gives the protein CASSRDTNYEQYF.